This TCR beta chain appears in the sequencing data of a study of CD8+ T cells in alopecia areata. Study conclusions and caveats: Sequencing of scalp samples also includes resident alphabeta T cells from normal skin.

After isolation, RNA underwent reverse transcription to generate cDNA as the sequencing template. Sequencing used immunoSEQ multiplex PCR; TCRdb keeps in-frame clones, though not all of them. The sample contains some 4,300 clones, approximately 71% of which appear only once. The CDR3 consists of 16 residues. V was cut by 4 bases and J by 5 bases, with 20 bases left in between. Germline CDR1 and CDR2: MNHEY and SVGAGI. As for this clone: Its antigen remains unknown. Other DNA sequences of this sample code for an identical CDR3.

The receptor was isolated from a human donor in good health. What was sequenced was skin. This chain connects TRBV6-5 to TRBJ2-5, with D tentatively TRBD2 (6 bases). In DNA, the CDR3 is TGTGCCAGCAGTTCCGGACCGTGGGGGGTGGGTGAGACCCAGTACTTC. Residues: CASSSGPWGVGETQYF.